The 10 T cell receptor beta chains below come from one sample, sequenced in a study of CD8 T cells in ankylosing spondylitis. TCRdb analysed the 5' RACE reads with MiXCR anew, one entry per CDR3 protein. The repertoire holds under 400,000 distinct CDR3 sequences, with under 14% as singletons. The sequenced sample consisted of blood, either unsorted or a sorted T cell fraction (not recorded which). Source of these receptors: a female donor with ankylosing spondylitis or in good health (not recorded which).

This clonotype was observed at least ten times. The gene calls are TRBV5-6 and TRBJ1-5; 7 bases are shared with TRBD1. Germline assignment: CDR1 SGHDT and CDR2 YYEEEE. This CDR3 contains 16 residues. V lost 1 base, J lost 3 bases, and 7 bases stayed unmatched. CDR3: CASSLTLTGPNQPQHF. The CDR3 bases are TGTGCCAGCAGCTTGACGCTGACAGGGCCCAATCAGCCCCAGCATTTT.

This clonotype was seen a handful of times. CDR3 DNA sequence: TGTGCCAGCTCCTTCGCGGGGGAAGATACGCAGTATTTT. Translation gives CASSFAGEDTQYF. The chain is built from TRBV18 and TRBJ2-3; 7 bases agree with TRBD2. In germline, CDR1 is KGHSH, CDR2 LQKENI. The CDR3 spans 13 residues. Trimming took 6 bases from V and 5 from J; bases not matched to a gene: 5.

There are a few counts of this clonotype. J is TRBJ1-5 and V is TRBV20-1; D unresolved. Trimming left V 1 base short and J 7 bases short, with 14 bases between. The germline V gene encodes CDR1 DFQATT and CDR2 SNEGSKA (reference sequence). CDR3 size: 14 residues. In DNA, the CDR3 is TGCAGTGCTAGAGGGTACTCTGAAGGACAGCCCCAGCATTTT. Its protein product is CSARGYSEGQPQHF.

This clonotype was observed at least ten times. The CDR3 sequence: CASSLTGNPAQPQHF. In DNA form, the CDR3 reads TGTGCCAGCAGCCTGACAGGCAATCCGGCTCAGCCCCAGCATTTT. The J gene is TRBJ1-5, the V gene TRBV6-1; D may be TRBD1 (6 bases). V dropped 6 bases and J dropped 6 bases, with 18 bases sitting between them. The germline gives CDR1 MNHNS, CDR2 SASEGT. This CDR3 has 15 residues.

This clonotype was detected a few times. The chain has TRBV12-3 or TRBV12-4 and TRBJ1-2, with D maybe TRBD1 (6 bases). This CDR3 is 14 amino acids long. V was shortened by 6 bases and J by 2 bases, with 13 bases between the two germline ends. This CDR3 reads CASRSTGKNYGYTF. CDR3 coding DNA: TGTGCCAGCAGATCGACAGGAAAGAACTATGGCTACACCTTC.

This clonotype was recorded many times. The V call is TRBV5-6, the J call TRBJ2-2; 10 bases line up with TRBD2. The J segment lost 5 bases and the V segment lost 4 bases, leaving 8 bases of the junction unmatched. Looked up from germline, CDR1 is SGHDT and CDR2 is YYEEEE. The CDR3 loop spans 16 amino acids. The CDR3 region has the DNA TGTGCCAGCAGCGAGATAGCGGGAGGAGGTACCGGGGAGCTGTTTTTT. This gives the protein CASSEIAGGGTGELFF.

This clonotype was seen at least ten times. The J gene is TRBJ2-5, the V gene TRBV5-1; D is uncertain. CDR1 is SGHRS and CDR2 is YFSETQ in the germline V gene. This CDR3 comprises 15 residues. V lost 0 bases, J lost 2 bases, and 11 bases lay in between. For the CDR3, the DNA is TGCGCCAGCAGCTTGGCGGCTACTCTTCAAGAGACCCAGTACTTC. It specifies CASSLAATLQETQYF.

This clonotype showed up many times. V is TRBV6-4 and J is TRBJ1-5; D unresolved. The CDR3 totals 19 residues. The ends were cut back, 2 bases at V and 0 bases at J, with 20 bases in the middle. From germline, CDR1 is MRHNA and CDR2 SNTAGT. DNA of the CDR3: TGTGCCAGCAGTGACCCGAGAATGTGTACACTTTATAGCAATCAGCCCCAGCATTTT. This gives the protein CASSDPRMCTLYSNQPQHF.

The rearrangement links TRBV5-5 to TRBJ2-7; D assignment may be TRBD1 or TRBD2 (6 bases each). Trimming left V 5 bases short and J 4 bases short, with 16 bases between. This CDR3 contains 14 residues. Per the germline V gene, CDR1 is SGHKS and CDR2 is YYEKEE (reference sequence). CDR3 protein: CASSRLGGGYEQYF. The CDR3 DNA reads TGTGCCAGCAGTCGGTTGGGGGGCGGATACGAGCAGTACTTC.

This clonotype was detected only a few times. The germline gene is not matched at one end of the junction; a read error may be the cause. This chain joins TRBV6-7 and TRBJ2-1, with D maybe TRBD2 (5 bases). TRBV6-7 is an open reading frame whose function is uncertain. This CDR3 contains 18 residues. CDR3 residues: CTSSFPGGAASSYNEQFF. CDR3 DNA: TGTACCAGCAGTTTCCCCGGAGGAGCGGCCAGCTCCTACAATGAGCAGTTCTTC.